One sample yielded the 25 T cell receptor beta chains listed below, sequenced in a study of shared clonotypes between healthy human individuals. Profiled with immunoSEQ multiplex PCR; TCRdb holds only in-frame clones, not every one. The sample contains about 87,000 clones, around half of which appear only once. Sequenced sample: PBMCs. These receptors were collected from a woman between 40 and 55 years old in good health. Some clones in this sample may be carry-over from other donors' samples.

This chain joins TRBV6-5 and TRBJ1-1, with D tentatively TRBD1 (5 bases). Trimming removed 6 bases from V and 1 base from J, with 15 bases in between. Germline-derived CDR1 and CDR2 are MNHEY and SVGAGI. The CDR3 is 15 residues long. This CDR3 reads CASRPPGVPNTEAFF. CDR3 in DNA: TGTGCCAGCAGGCCCCCGGGGGTGCCGAACACTGAAGCTTTCTTT.

In nucleotides, the CDR3 is TGTGCCAGCAGTCTAGGGACAGGGGGCGATGGCTACACCTTC. Its translation is CASSLGTGGDGYTF. V usage is TRBV6-4 and J usage is TRBJ1-2; 12 bases are shared with TRBD1. Germline V CDR1 and CDR2: MRHNA, SNTAGT. The V gene end was trimmed by 5 bases and the J gene end by 6 bases; junction bases not matched to a gene: 4. CDR3 length: 14 residues.

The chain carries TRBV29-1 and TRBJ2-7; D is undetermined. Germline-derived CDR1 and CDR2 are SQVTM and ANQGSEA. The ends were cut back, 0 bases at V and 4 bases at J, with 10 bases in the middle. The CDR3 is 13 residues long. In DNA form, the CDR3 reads TGCAGCGTTGAAGAAACCCCCCTGTACGAGCAGTACTTC. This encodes CSVEETPLYEQYF.

The CDR3 DNA is TGCGCCAGCAGCTCCCGGGACAGGGGTCGAACCTACGAGCAGTACTTC. It encodes CASSSRDRGRTYEQYF. The chain links TRBV5-1 to TRBJ2-7; 10 nucleotides align to TRBD1. CDR1 SGHRS and CDR2 YFSETQ come from the germline V gene. This CDR3 has 16 amino acids. Trimming cost V 3 bases and J 2 bases; bases outside gene matches: 8.

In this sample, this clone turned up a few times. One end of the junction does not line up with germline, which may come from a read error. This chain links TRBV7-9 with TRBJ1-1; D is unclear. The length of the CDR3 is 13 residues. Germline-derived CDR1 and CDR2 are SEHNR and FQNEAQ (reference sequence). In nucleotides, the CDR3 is TGTGCCAGCAGCTTAGCGTTGAAGACTGAAGCTTTCTTT. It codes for CASSLALKTEAFF.

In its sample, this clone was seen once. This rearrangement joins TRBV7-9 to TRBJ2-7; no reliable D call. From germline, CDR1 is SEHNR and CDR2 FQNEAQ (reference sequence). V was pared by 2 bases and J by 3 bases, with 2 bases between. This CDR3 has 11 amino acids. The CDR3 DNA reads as TGTGCCAGCAGCTTAATCTACGAGCAGTACTTC. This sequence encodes CASSLIYEQYF.

The CDR3 DNA reads as TGTGCCAGTAGTCCCGCCCGGGACACCACTCAGTACTTC. This sequence encodes CASSPARDTTQYF. The chain has TRBV19 and TRBJ2-7; a weak D match, TRBD1 (6 bases). Germline V lookup: CDR1 LNHDA, CDR2 SQIVND (reference sequence). This CDR3 spans 13 amino acids. The V end was cut by 5 bases, the J end by 10 bases, with 18 bases between.

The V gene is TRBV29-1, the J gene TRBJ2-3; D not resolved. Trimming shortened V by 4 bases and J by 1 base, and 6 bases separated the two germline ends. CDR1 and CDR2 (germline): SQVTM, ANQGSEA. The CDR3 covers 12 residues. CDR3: CSVGRGTDTQYF. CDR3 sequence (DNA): TGCAGCGTTGGCCGGGGCACAGATACGCAGTATTTT.

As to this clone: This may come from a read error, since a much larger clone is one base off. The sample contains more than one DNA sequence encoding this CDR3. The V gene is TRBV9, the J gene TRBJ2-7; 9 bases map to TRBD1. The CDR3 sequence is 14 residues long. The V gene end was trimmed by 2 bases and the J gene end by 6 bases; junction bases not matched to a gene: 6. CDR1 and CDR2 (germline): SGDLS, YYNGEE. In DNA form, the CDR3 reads TGTGCCAGCAGCGTGGGACAGGGAGATAGCGAGCAGTACTTC. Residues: CASSVGQGDSEQYF.

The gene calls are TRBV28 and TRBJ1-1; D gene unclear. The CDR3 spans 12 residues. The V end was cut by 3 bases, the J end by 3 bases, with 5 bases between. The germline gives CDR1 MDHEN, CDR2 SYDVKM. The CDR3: CASSFVDTEAFF. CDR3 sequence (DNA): TGTGCCAGCAGTTTTGTGGACACTGAAGCTTTCTTT.

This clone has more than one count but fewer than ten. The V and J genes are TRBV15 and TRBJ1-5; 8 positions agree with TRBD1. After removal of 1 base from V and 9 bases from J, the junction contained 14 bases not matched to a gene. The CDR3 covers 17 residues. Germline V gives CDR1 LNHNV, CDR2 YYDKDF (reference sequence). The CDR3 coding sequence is TGTGCCACCAGCAGAGGCTTTCAGGACAGGGACCTACGGCCCCAGCATTTT. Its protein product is CATSRGFQDRDLRPQHF.

The CDR3 protein is CASSVGSEQFF. The CDR3 coding sequence is TGTGCCAGCAGCGTAGGAAGTGAGCAGTTCTTC. This rearrangement joins TRBV9 to TRBJ2-1, with D unclear. This CDR3 region has 11 residues. V was shortened by 0 bases and J by 9 bases, with 4 bases between the two germline ends. Germline CDR1 is SGDLS and CDR2 is YYNGEE. The full variable domain, with the rest looked up from reference TRBV9 and TRBJ2-1, is DSGVTQTPKHLITATGQRVTLRCSPRSGDLSVYWYQQSLDQGLQFLIQYYNGEERAKGNILERFSAQQFPDLHSELNLSSLELGDSALYFCASSVGSEQFFGPGTRLTVL.

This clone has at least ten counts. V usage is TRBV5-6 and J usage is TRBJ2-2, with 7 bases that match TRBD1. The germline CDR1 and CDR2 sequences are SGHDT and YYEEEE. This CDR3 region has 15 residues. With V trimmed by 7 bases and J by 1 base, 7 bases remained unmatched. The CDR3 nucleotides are TGTGCCAGCGGCAGGAGACAGGGGAACACCGGGGAGCTGTTTTTT. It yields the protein CASGRRQGNTGELFF.

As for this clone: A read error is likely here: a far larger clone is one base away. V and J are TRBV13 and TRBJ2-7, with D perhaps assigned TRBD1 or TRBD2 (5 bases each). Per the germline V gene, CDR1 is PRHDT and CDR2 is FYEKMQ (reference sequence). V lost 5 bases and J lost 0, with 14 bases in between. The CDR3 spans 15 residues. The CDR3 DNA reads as TGTGCCAGCAGCCAAGGGACGGTCAGCTCCTACGAGCAGTACTTC. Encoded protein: CASSQGTVSSYEQYF.

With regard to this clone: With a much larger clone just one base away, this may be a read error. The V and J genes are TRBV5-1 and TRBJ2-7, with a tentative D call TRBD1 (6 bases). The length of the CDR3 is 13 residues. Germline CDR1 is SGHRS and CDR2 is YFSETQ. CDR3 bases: TGCGTCAGCACTCGGGACATCTCCTACGAGCGGTACTTC. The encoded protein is CVSTRDISYERYF.

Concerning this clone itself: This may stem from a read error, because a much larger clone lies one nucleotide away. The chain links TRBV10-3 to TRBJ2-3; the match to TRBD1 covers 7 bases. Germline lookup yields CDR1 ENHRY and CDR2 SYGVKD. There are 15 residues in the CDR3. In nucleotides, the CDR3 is TGTGTCATCAGATTGGGACAGTTAGGTTCGGATACGCAGTATTTT. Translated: CVIRLGQLGSDTQYF.

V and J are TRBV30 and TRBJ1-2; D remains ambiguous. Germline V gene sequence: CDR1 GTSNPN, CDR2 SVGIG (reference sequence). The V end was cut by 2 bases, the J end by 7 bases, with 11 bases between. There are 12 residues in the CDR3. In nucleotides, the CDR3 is TGTGCCTGGAGTCAGGACGGGCTTGGCTACACCTTC. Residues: CAWSQDGLGYTF. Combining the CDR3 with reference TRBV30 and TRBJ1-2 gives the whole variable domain SQTIHQWPATLVQPVGSPLSLECTVEGTSNPNLYWYRQAAGRGLQLLFYSVGIGQISSEVPQNLSASRPQDRQFILSSKKLLLSDSGFYLCAWSQDGLGYTFGSGTRLTVV.

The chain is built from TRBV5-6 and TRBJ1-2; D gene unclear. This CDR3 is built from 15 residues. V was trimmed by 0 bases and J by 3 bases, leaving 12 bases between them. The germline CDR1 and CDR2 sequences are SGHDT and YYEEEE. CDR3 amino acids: CASSLVSSADYGYTF. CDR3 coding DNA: TGTGCCAGCAGCTTGGTTTCATCCGCGGACTATGGCTACACCTTC.

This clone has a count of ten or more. The CDR3 loop is CASKDIVAGPYEQYF. CDR3 nucleotides: TGTGCCAGCAAGGATATAGTAGCGGGCCCCTACGAGCAGTACTTC. This rearrangement joins TRBV2 to TRBJ2-7, with 7 bases matching TRBD2. J gave up 2 bases and V 7 bases, and 11 bases lay outside the gene matches. There are 15 residues in the CDR3. Germline CDR1 reads SNHLY; CDR2 reads FYNNEI.

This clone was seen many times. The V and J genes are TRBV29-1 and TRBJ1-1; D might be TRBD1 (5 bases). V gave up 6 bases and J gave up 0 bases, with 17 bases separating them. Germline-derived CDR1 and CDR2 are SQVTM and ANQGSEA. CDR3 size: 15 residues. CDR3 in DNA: TGCAGCGTCGCGGGGGGGTGGGCAATGAACACTGAAGCTTTCTTT. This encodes CSVAGGWAMNTEAFF.

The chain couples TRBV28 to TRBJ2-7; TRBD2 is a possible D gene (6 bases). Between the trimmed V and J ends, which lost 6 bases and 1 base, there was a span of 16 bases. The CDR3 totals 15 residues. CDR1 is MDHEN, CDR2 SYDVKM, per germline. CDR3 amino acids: CASRTTLANSYEQYF. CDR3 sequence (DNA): TGTGCCAGCAGGACCACGCTAGCGAATTCCTACGAGCAGTACTTC.

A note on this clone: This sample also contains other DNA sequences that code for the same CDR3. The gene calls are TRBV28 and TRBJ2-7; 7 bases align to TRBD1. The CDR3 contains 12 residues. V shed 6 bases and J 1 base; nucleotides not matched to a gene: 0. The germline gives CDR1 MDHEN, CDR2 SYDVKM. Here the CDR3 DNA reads TGTGCCAGCAGGACAGGGTCCTACGAGCAGTACTTC. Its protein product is CASRTGSYEQYF.

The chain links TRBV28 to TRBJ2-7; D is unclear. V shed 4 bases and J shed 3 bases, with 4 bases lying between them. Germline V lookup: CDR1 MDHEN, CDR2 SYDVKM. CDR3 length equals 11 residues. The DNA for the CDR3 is TGTGCCAGCAGTTACAACTACGAGCAGTACTTC. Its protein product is CASSYNYEQYF.

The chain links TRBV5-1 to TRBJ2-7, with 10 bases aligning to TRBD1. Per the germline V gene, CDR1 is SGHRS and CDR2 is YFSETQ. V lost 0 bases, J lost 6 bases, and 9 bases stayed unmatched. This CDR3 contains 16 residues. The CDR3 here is CASSLGRDRGLGEQYF. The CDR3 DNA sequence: TGCGCCAGCAGCTTGGGGCGGGACAGGGGTTTGGGCGAGCAGTACTTC.

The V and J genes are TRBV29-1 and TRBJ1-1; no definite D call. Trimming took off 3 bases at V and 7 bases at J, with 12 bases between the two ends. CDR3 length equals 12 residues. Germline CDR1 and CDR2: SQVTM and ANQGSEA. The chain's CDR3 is CSVELAAFEAFF. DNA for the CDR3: TGCAGCGTTGAGTTGGCAGCGTTTGAAGCTTTCTTT.